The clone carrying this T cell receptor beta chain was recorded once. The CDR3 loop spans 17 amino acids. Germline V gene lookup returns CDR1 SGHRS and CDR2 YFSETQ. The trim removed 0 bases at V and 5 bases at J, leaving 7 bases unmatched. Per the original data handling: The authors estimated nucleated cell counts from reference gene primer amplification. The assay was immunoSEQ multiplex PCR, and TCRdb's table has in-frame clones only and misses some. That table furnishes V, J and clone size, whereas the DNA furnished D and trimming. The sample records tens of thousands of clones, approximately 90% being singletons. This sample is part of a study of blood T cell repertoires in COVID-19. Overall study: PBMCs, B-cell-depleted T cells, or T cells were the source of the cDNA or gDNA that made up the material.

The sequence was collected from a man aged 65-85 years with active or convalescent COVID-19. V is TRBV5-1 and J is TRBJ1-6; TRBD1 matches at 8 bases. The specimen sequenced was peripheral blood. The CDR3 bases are TGCGCCAGCAGCTTGGTTCCAGGGGGCCCAGATAATTCACCCCTCCACTTT. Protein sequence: CASSLVPGGPDNSPLHF.